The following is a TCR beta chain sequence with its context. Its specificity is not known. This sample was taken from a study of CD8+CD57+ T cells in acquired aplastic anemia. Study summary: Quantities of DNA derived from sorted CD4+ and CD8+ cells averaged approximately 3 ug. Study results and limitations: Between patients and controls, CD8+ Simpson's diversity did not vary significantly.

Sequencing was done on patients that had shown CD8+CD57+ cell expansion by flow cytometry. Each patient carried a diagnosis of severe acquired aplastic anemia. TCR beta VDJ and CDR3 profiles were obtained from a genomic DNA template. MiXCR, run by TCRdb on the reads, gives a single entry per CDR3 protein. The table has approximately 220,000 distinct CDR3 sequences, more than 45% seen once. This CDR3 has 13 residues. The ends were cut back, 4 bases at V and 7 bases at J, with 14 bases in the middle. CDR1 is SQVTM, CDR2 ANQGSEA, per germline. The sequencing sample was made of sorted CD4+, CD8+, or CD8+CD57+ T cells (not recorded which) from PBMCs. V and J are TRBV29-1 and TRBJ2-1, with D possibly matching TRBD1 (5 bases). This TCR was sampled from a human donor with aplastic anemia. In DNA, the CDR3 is TGCAGCGTTGCCAGGGCCAACTCAAATGAGCAGTTCTTC. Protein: CSVARANSNEQFF.